The 2 T cell receptor beta chains in this list originate from one sample, sequenced in a study of T cell responses to AZD1222 COVID-19 vaccine. Data came from immunoSEQ multiplex PCR; TCRdb stores just in-frame clones and leaves some out. The sample shows 150,000 to 200,000 clones, 85% to 95% of them seen only once. The material sequenced was peripheral blood, taken on day 0 of AZD1222 vaccination. The receptors come from an adult in good health.

V usage is TRBV30 and J usage is TRBJ1-6; D unclear. V lost 1 base, J lost 6 bases, and 16 bases lay in between. Germline V lookup: CDR1 GTSNPN, CDR2 SVGIG (reference sequence). The CDR3 is 16 residues long. CDR3 sequence: CAWSGGPRPFNSPLHF. DNA for the CDR3: TGTGCCTGGAGTGGCGGACCGCGGCCATTTAATTCACCCCTCCACTTT.

The V and J genes are TRBV5-5 and TRBJ1-3; D unclear. CDR1 SGHKS and CDR2 YYEKEE come from the germline V gene (reference sequence). The CDR3 covers 12 residues. Trimming cost V 2 bases and J 6 bases, with 6 bases left between them. The CDR3 nucleotides read TGTGCCAGCAGCTTTATCGAAAACACCATATATTTT. Its translation is CASSFIENTIYF.